One and the same sample provided the 23 T cell receptor beta chains below, sequenced in a study of cytomegalovirus exposure and HLA in healthy donors. 13 Jbeta primers and 60 Vbeta primers were used for the PCR. Clones were sequenced by immunoSEQ multiplex PCR, and TCRdb holds only the in-frame ones, with some missing. The sample contains some 160,000 clones, 80% to 90% of which appear only once. The sample was PBMCs. The receptors come from a woman under 30 in good health and CMV-seronegative.

In its sample, this clone was seen once. Compared with germline, one end of the junction differs, possibly owing to a read error. V usage is TRBV7-7 and J usage is TRBJ2-5, with D possibly being TRBD2 (5 bases). The V gene's germline CDR1 is SSHAT and CDR2 FNYEAQ (reference sequence). CDR3 size: 16 residues. The CDR3 DNA reads as TGTGCTAGCAGCCCGGGTTTGGGTGGGAGACAAGAGACCCAGTACTTC. Translating gives CASSPGLGGRQETQYF.

The chain links TRBV4-2 to TRBJ2-3; 12 nucleotides match TRBD2. V shed 6 bases, J shed 2 bases, and the junction held 6 bases outside the gene matches. CDR3 length: 16 amino acids. Germline V CDR1 and CDR2: LGHNA, YNFKEQ. CDR3 loop: CASRLRLAGDTDTQYF. CDR3 in DNA: TGTGCCAGCAGACTTCGACTAGCGGGGGACACAGATACGCAGTATTTT.

This clone appeared a single time. The rearrangement joins TRBV11-2 to TRBJ2-1, with 7 bases fitting TRBD2. There are 14 residues in the CDR3. Germline V gives CDR1 SGHAT, CDR2 FQNNGV. J lost 8 bases, V lost 4 bases, and 8 bases had no gene match. CDR3 sequence reads: CASSSAQGGDEQFF. CDR3 sequence (DNA): TGTGCCAGCAGCTCCGCTCAGGGAGGGGATGAGCAGTTCTTC.

V gene TRBV19 combines with J gene TRBJ2-1; 7 bases are shared with TRBD1. After removal of 2 bases from V and 9 bases from J, the junction contained 4 bases not matched to a gene. Germline lookup yields CDR1 LNHDA and CDR2 SQIVND (reference sequence). The CDR3 totals 13 residues. CDR3 sequence reads: CASSITGAGEQFF. As DNA, the CDR3 is TGTGCCAGTAGTATAACAGGGGCTGGTGAGCAGTTCTTC.

CDR3 nucleotides: TGTGCTCTCGGGGACAGGGATGCGGCCCAGCATTTT. Its protein product is CALGDRDAAQHF. The genes are TRBV28 and TRBJ1-5, with 9 positions matching TRBD1. CDR3 length: 12 amino acids. Germline assignment: CDR1 MDHEN and CDR2 SYDVKM.

This chain connects TRBV19 to TRBJ2-3; TRBD2 matches 10 bases. The CDR3 is 17 residues long. The germline CDR1 and CDR2 sequences are LNHDA and SQIVND (reference sequence). With V trimmed by 2 bases and J by 6 bases, 11 bases remained unmatched. The CDR3 reads CASSIPLQREGPDTQYF. In nucleotides, the CDR3 is TGTGCCAGTAGTATACCCCTCCAGCGGGAGGGCCCCGATACGCAGTATTTT.

This chain joins TRBV29-1 and TRBJ2-7; 7 nucleotides match TRBD1. There are 12 residues in the CDR3. The germline V gene has CDR1 SQVTM and CDR2 ANQGSEA. Trimming at V came to 8 bases and at J to 3 bases, leaving 7 bases not matched to a gene. In DNA form, the CDR3 reads TGCAGCCTAACAGGGGTCTTCTACGAGCAGTACTTC. Its protein is CSLTGVFYEQYF.

A few counts support this clone. The chain recombines TRBV4-2 with TRBJ1-3; D remains ambiguous. V lost 0 bases to trimming and J lost 0 bases, with 9 bases between them. This CDR3 region has 16 residues. Germline V lookup: CDR1 LGHNA, CDR2 YNFKEQ. The chain's CDR3 is CASSQDHRSSGNTIYF. CDR3 DNA: TGTGCCAGCAGCCAAGATCACCGGAGCTCTGGAAACACCATATATTTT.

The rearrangement joins TRBV6-1 to TRBJ2-7; TRBD1 matches at 10 bases. The germline V gene has CDR1 MNHNS and CDR2 SASEGT. With V trimmed by 10 bases and J by 2 bases, 5 bases remained unmatched. The CDR3 totals 13 residues. The CDR3: CATRDRGTYEQYF. In DNA form, the CDR3 reads TGTGCCACGAGGGACAGGGGTACCTACGAGCAGTACTTC.

This clone was seen once. This chain's CDR3 is CASSSWQGSGETQYF. CDR3 bases: TGTGCCAGCAGCTCCTGGCAGGGGTCCGGGGAGACCCAGTACTTC. The chain uses TRBV11-2 and TRBJ2-5; D possibly corresponds to TRBD1 (6 bases). The CDR3 is made up of 15 amino acids. Germline V lookup: CDR1 SGHAT, CDR2 FQNNGV. Between the trimmed V and J ends, which lost 4 bases and 5 bases, there was a span of 17 bases.

The chain has TRBV19 and TRBJ2-4, with TRBD1 matching over 8 bases. The CDR3 spans 14 residues. The trim removed 5 bases at V and 5 bases at J, leaving 5 bases unmatched. Germline CDR1 LNHDA, CDR2 SQIVND (reference sequence). Written as DNA, the CDR3 is TGTGCCAGTAGTGTCGGACAGGGACAAAACATTCAGTACTTC. Translated: CASSVGQGQNIQYF.

This clone has a handful of counts. The rearrangement joins TRBV10-3 to TRBJ2-2; TRBD2 aligns across 8 bases. V dropped 6 bases and J dropped 0; count of bases not matched to a gene: 9. CDR1 ENHRY and CDR2 SYGVKD come from the germline V gene. The length of the CDR3 is 17 residues. This chain's CDR3 is CAISGTRLAPNTGELFF. CDR3 DNA sequence: TGTGCCATCAGCGGAACGAGACTAGCGCCGAACACCGGGGAGCTGTTTTTT.

The chain recombines TRBV11-2 with TRBJ2-7; TRBD1 is a possible D gene (6 bases). The CDR3 is made up of 13 amino acids. Looked up from germline, CDR1 is SGHAT and CDR2 is FQNNGV. Trimming pared 3 bases from V and 3 bases from J, leaving 9 bases between. Written as DNA, the CDR3 is TGTGCCAGCAGCTTGGGGGCCGACTACGAGCAGTACTTC. Its translation is CASSLGADYEQYF.

The rearrangement uses TRBV28 and TRBJ2-7, with TRBD2 identical over 8 bases. Germline V gene data show CDR1 as MDHEN and CDR2 as SYDVKM. This CDR3 contains 13 residues. J was trimmed by 3 bases and V by 8 bases; bases with no gene match: 6. The CDR3 DNA follows: TGTGCCAGCTCAGCGGGAGATGGCTACGAGCAGTACTTC. This gives the protein CASSAGDGYEQYF.

The V and J genes are TRBV10-3 and TRBJ1-3, with 9 nucleotides matching TRBD1. The germline V gene has CDR1 ENHRY and CDR2 SYGVKD. The V gene end was trimmed by 4 bases and the J gene end by 4 bases; junction bases not matched to a gene: 11. This CDR3 region has 17 residues. The CDR3 DNA reads TGTGCCATCAGTGGAGCCGGGACAGGGCAATCAGGAAACACCATATATTTT. Encoded protein: CAISGAGTGQSGNTIYF.

The gene calls are TRBV6-5 and TRBJ2-1; D possibly corresponds to TRBD2 (6 bases). V shed 5 bases and J shed 7 bases, with 9 bases lying between them. CDR1 is MNHEY and CDR2 is SVGAGI in the germline V gene. The CDR3 extends over 12 amino acids. CDR3 protein: CASSGTGNEQFF. The CDR3 coding sequence is TGTGCCAGCAGTGGGACTGGGAATGAGCAGTTCTTC.

V is TRBV19 and J is TRBJ1-6; tentatively, D is TRBD1 (6 bases). V was clipped by 5 bases and J by 10 bases, with 15 bases between them. The V gene's germline CDR1 is LNHDA and CDR2 SQIVND (reference sequence). CDR3 length: 14 residues. The CDR3 sequence: CASSQGRTASPLHF. CDR3 nucleotides: TGTGCCAGTAGTCAGGGGCGGACAGCGTCACCCCTCCACTTT. The entire variable domain, with the rest obtained from reference TRBV19 and TRBJ1-6, is as follows: DGGITQSPKYLFRKEGQNVTLSCEQNLNHDAMYWYRQDPGQGLRLIYYSQIVNDFQKGDIAEGYSVSREKKESFPLTVTSAQKNPTAFYLCASSQGRTASPLHFGNGTRLTVT.

The rearrangement uses TRBV6-1 and TRBJ1-2; TRBD1 is a possible D gene (6 bases). V was pared by 11 bases and J by 8 bases, with 21 bases between. CDR3 length equals 13 residues. Germline-derived CDR1 and CDR2 are MNHNS and SASEGT. In DNA, the CDR3 is TGTGCCTCCACGAGGGGGACGCCCCACGGCTACACCTTC. This gives the protein CASTRGTPHGYTF.

The V gene is TRBV9, the J gene TRBJ2-2; the D gene is possibly TRBD2 (6 bases). Germline assignment: CDR1 SGDLS and CDR2 YYNGEE. The CDR3 is 13 residues long. V lost 3 bases to trimming and J lost 3 bases, with 6 bases between them. The CDR3 coding sequence is TGTGCCAGCAGCGAGCGGGACACCGGGGAGCTGTTTTTT. This sequence encodes CASSERDTGELFF. The entire variable domain, with the rest obtained from reference TRBV9 and TRBJ2-2, is as follows: DSGVTQTPKHLITATGQRVTLRCSPRSGDLSVYWYQQSLDQGLQFLIQYYNGEERAKGNILERFSAQQFPDLHSELNLSSLELGDSALYFCASSERDTGELFFGEGSRLTVL.

The rearrangement joins TRBV5-1 to TRBJ2-3; D is possibly TRBD2 (5 bases). CDR3 length equals 15 residues. Trimming cost V 0 bases and J 6 bases, with 14 bases left between them. Germline V gene sequence: CDR1 SGHRS, CDR2 YFSETQ. The CDR3 DNA follows: TGCGCCAGCAGCTTGGCGAGGCGGGCCGGGGATACGCAGTATTTT. Its translation is CASSLARRAGDTQYF.

CDR3 sequence reads: CASSPSGSGGLHGADTQYF. Here the CDR3 DNA reads TGTGCCAGCAGCCCCTCAGGCTCCGGGGGGCTACATGGTGCAGATACGCAGTATTTT. The rearrangement links TRBV7-6 to TRBJ2-3; maybe TRBD2 (7 bases). V was cut by 5 bases and J by 4 bases, with 28 bases left in between. Per the germline V gene, CDR1 is SGHVS and CDR2 is FNYEAQ. The CDR3 runs to 19 residues.

This chain joins TRBV9 and TRBJ2-2, with 9 bases matching TRBD2. CDR3 length equals 15 residues. CDR1 SGDLS and CDR2 YYNGEE come from the germline V gene. V lost 3 bases, J lost 5 bases, and 5 bases stayed unmatched. In DNA form, the CDR3 reads TGTGCCAGCAGCGATAGCGGGAGAGGAACCGGGGAGCTGTTTTTT. It is translated as CASSDSGRGTGELFF.

The genes are TRBV12-5 and TRBJ1-5, with a tentative D call TRBD1 (6 bases). Germline V gene data show CDR1 as LGHNT and CDR2 as FRNRAP. V was pared by 6 bases and J by 0 bases, with 12 bases between. The CDR3 length is 15 residues. The DNA for the CDR3 is TGTGCTAGTGGGGCACAGGGTTATAGCAATCAGCCCCAGCATTTT. Its protein is CASGAQGYSNQPQHF.